The rows below give T cell receptor beta chains drawn from one sample of a study of response to subunit inactivated influenza vaccine. TCRdb redid the calling of the RT-PCR reads with MiXCR, one entry per CDR3 protein. The table shows a few hundred thousand distinct CDR3 sequences, with 11% to 15% occurring only once. The starting material was PBMCs from blood, obtained less than 13 days after vaccination. The receptors derive from a man in his fifties or sixties who received an inactivated influenza vaccine. Each CDR3 is given with its conserved first and last residue. A D gene is named only where the DNA matches it firmly. For some rows the clone size is stated as once, few or many, or as a class when expanded; others skip it.

D gene	clone size	J gene	V gene	CDR3 DNA	CDR3 protein
-	-	TRBJ2-3	TRBV11-2	TGTGCCAGCAGCTTAGCGGATAGCACAGATACGCAGTATTTT	CASSLADSTDTQYF
-	few	TRBJ2-5	TRBV6-2/TRBV6-3	TGTGCCAGCAGTTACTCATGGAGGGGAGAGACCCAGTACTTC	CASSYSWRGETQYF
TRBD1	medium-sized	TRBJ1-2	TRBV5-1	TGTGCCAGCAGTCCGGGACAGGGATATGGCTACACCTTC	CASSPGQGYGYTF
-	many	TRBJ1-6	TRBV5-1	TGCGCCAGCAGCTTGGGGAGGGGTAATTCACCCCTCCACTTT	CASSLGRGNSPLHF
TRBD1	-	TRBJ1-5	TRBV6-2/TRBV6-3	TGTGCCAGCACCCCGACAGGGTCCAATCAGCCCCAGCATTTT	CASTPTGSNQPQHF
TRBD2	few	TRBJ2-2	TRBV3-1	TGTGCCAGCAGCCAAGCGAGAAGCGGGGCGAACACCGGGGAGCTGTTTTTT	CASSQARSGANTGELFF
-	-	TRBJ2-3	TRBV19	TGTGCCAGTAGTATCTCCGTACGGGGCAGCGCAGATACGCAGTATTTT	CASSISVRGSADTQYF
-	few	TRBJ2-4	TRBV29-1	TGCAGCGTTGCATCCTCCGGGAACATTCAGTACTTC	CSVASSGNIQYF
TRBD2	-	TRBJ2-1	TRBV12-3/TRBV12-4	TGTGCCAGCAGAATTACCCGAGGGACTAGCGTCAGGTTTGAGCAGTTCTTC	CASRITRGTSVRFEQFF
TRBD1	few	TRBJ1-2	TRBV7-8	TGTGCCAGCAGCTTAAGCAGGGGGCCAATTCGGGATTACACCTTC	CASSLSRGPIRDYTF
-	-	TRBJ2-7	TRBV20-1	TGCAGTGCTAGGGGCGGACACAGCTCCTACGAGCAGTACTTC	CSARGGHSSYEQYF
-	-	TRBJ2-3	TRBV29-1	TGCAGCGTTGAAGATTTAGCGGAGTTCACAGATACGCAGTATTTT	CSVEDLAEFTDTQYF
-	-	TRBJ1-3	TRBV5-1	TGCGCCAGCAGGGGACTCTCCTCTGGAAACACCATATATTTT	CASRGLSSGNTIYF
TRBD1	many	TRBJ2-3	TRBV3-1	TGTGCCAGCAGCCAATTACAGGGGCCGGATACGCAGTATTTT	CASSQLQGPDTQYF
-	-	TRBJ1-2	TRBV11-2	TGTGCCAGCAGCTCCCCGGGCTCCGACAGTGGAGGGTGGGATGGCTACACCTTC	CASSSPGSDSGGWDGYTF
TRBD1	-	TRBJ2-5	TRBV6-2/TRBV6-3	TGTGCCAGCAGTTACTTTAGGACAGGCCTTGGGACCCAGTACTTC	CASSYFRTGLGTQYF
TRBD1	few	TRBJ2-7	TRBV12-3/TRBV12-4	TGTGCCAGCAGTTTAGCGCAGGGGGCTGGCGAGCAGTACTTC	CASSLAQGAGEQYF
TRBD2	few	TRBJ2-5	TRBV2	TGTGCCAGCAGTGCCCCCTTACTAGCGGGAGGGCCGGCAGAGACCCAGTACTTC	CASSAPLLAGGPAETQYF
-	-	TRBJ2-6	TRBV30	TGTGCCTGGACCTCTGGGGCCAACGTCCTGACTTTC	CAWTSGANVLTF
-	few	TRBJ2-2	TRBV5-5	TGTGCCAGCAGCTTTTCGCGGGTCACCGGGGAGCTGTTTTTT	CASSFSRVTGELFF
TRBD1	-	TRBJ2-7	TRBV6-1	TGTGCCAGCAGCGTCCGGGACAGGGGAACCTACGAGCAGTACTTC	CASSVRDRGTYEQYF
TRBD1	many	TRBJ2-2	TRBV3-1	TGTGCCAGCAGCCCGACAGGGGTCACCGGGGAGCTGTTTTTT	CASSPTGVTGELFF
-	few	TRBJ2-5	TRBV4-2	TGTGCCAGCAGCCAAGATTACCTTCAACTAGCCAGGGAGACCCAGTACTTC	CASSQDYLQLARETQYF
-	many	TRBJ1-2	TRBV2	TGTGCCAGCAGTGCTGAAGGAATAGGAAACTTC	CASSAEGIGNF
-	many	TRBJ2-2	TRBV20-1	TGCAGTGCTTCGACCACCGGGGAGCTGTTTTTT	CSASTTGELFF
TRBD2	-	TRBJ2-5	TRBV5-1	TGCGCCAGCAGCGCACTAGCGGGAGGGCCCCTGGGAGAGACCCAGTACTTC	CASSALAGGPLGETQYF
-	few	TRBJ1-4	TRBV5-6	TGTGCCAGCAGCCCTCAGGGGATATCAGAAAAACTGTTTTTT	CASSPQGISEKLFF
-	-	TRBJ1-1	TRBV12-3/TRBV12-4	TGTGCCAGCAGTTTAGCCCTGTACACTGAAGCTTTCTTT	CASSLALYTEAFF
TRBD1	few	TRBJ1-5	TRBV5-1	TGCGCCAGCAGCTTGACTCCCCAGGGGGGGAATCAGCCCCAGCATTTT	CASSLTPQGGNQPQHF
TRBD1	-	TRBJ1-5	TRBV20-1	TGCAGTGCCTCTCCGGGACAGTATAGCAATCAGCCCCAGCATTTT	CSASPGQYSNQPQHF
-	few	TRBJ2-7	TRBV28	TGTGCCAGCAGTAGGCCCGGCCTGACCTACGAGCAGTACTTC	CASSRPGLTYEQYF
TRBD1	many	TRBJ1-4	TRBV7-2	TGTGCCAGCAGCCCGACAGGGATTGGCGAAAAACTGTTTTTT	CASSPTGIGEKLFF
-	-	TRBJ2-2	TRBV5-8	TGTGCCAGCAGAAGGGGTCCCGGGGAGCTGTTTTTT	CASRRGPGELFF
TRBD1	-	TRBJ1-6	TRBV20-1	TGCAGTGCTAGATTCGGGACAGACAATTCACCCCTCCACTTT	CSARFGTDNSPLHF
-	-	TRBJ2-7	TRBV30	TGTGCCTGGACCCTTCGGCGCGGGAACGAGCAGTACTTC	CAWTLRRGNEQYF
-	once	TRBJ2-2	TRBV12-3/TRBV12-4	TGTGCCAGCAGGGGGCTGGGCACCGGGGAGCTGTTTTTT	CASRGLGTGELFF
TRBD2	few	TRBJ2-1	TRBV11-2	TGTGCCAGCAGCTTGTTCCGAAAGCGGGAGGCGGGTTACAATGAGCAGTTCTTC	CASSLFRKREAGYNEQFF
-	few	TRBJ2-7	TRBV7-2	TGTGCCAGCAGCTTATCGGCAGGGGACGGGAGAGTCTCCTACGAGCAGTACTTC	CASSLSAGDGRVSYEQYF
TRBD2	-	TRBJ2-1	TRBV20-1	TGCAGTGCCACGACTAGCGGGGGTTTAAGCTCCTACAATGAGCAGTTCTTC	CSATTSGGLSSYNEQFF
-	-	TRBJ1-1	TRBV19	TGTGCCAGTGATGATCGACAGAACTTGATGAACACTGAAGCTTTCTTT	CASDDRQNLMNTEAFF
TRBD1	-	TRBJ2-6	TRBV20-1	TGCAGTGCTAGAGATCGGGTTTGGCCGGGACAGAAAAACTCTGGGGCCAACGTCCTGACTTTC	CSARDRVWPGQKNSGANVLTF
-	many	TRBJ1-3	TRBV4-2	TGTGCCAGCAGCAACTACAAACGGGACACCATATATTTT	CASSNYKRDTIYF
TRBD1	few	TRBJ1-2	TRBV20-1	TGCAGTGCTGTTGTGACAGGGAGGCCTGGCTACACCTTC	CSAVVTGRPGYTF
TRBD1	many	TRBJ1-2	TRBV12-3/TRBV12-4	TGTGCCAGCAGCCCTGAGACAGGGAACTATGGCTACACCTTC	CASSPETGNYGYTF
TRBD2	few	TRBJ2-3	TRBV18	TGTGCCAGCTCAGCGGGGGGCACACTATCGGACCGAGGGCAGTATTTT	CASSAGGTLSDRGQYF
-	-	TRBJ2-2	TRBV18	TGTGCCAGCTCACCATTGGCCGGGACCGGCTACACCGGGGAGCTGTTTTTT	CASSPLAGTGYTGELFF
TRBD1	-	TRBJ2-7	TRBV6-5	TGTGCCAGCAGTTACTCTTGGACAGGGGGAAGCTACGAGCAGTACTTC	CASSYSWTGGSYEQYF
-	few	TRBJ2-7	TRBV11-2	TGTGCCAGCAGCTTACCCGCCAGGGAATGTGGCGAGCAGTACTTC	CASSLPARECGEQYF
-	few	TRBJ1-6	TRBV5-5	TGTGCCAGCAGCTTGGAGTGGGGCGTCACGGGGAATTCACCCCTCCACTTT	CASSLEWGVTGNSPLHF
-	-	TRBJ1-6	TRBV4-2	TGTGCCAGCAGCCCGAGAAATTATAATTCACCCCTCCACTTT	CASSPRNYNSPLHF
TRBD1	many	TRBJ1-1	TRBV6-2/TRBV6-3	TGTGCCAGCAGTTCTCCACCCCTCGGGACAGGGGAGGAGTGGAACACTGAAGCTTTCTTT	CASSSPPLGTGEEWNTEAFF
TRBD1	few	TRBJ2-3	TRBV10-3	TGTGCCATCAGTGAGGGGACAGGGGCAGATACGCAGTATTTT	CAISEGTGADTQYF
-	-	TRBJ2-3	TRBV20-1	TGCAGTGCTAGAGGGCAGTTTAGCACAGATACGCAGTATTTT	CSARGQFSTDTQYF
TRBD1	-	TRBJ2-1	TRBV7-2	TGTGCCAGCAGCGTTCGGACAGGGGGCTTGTACAATGAGCAGTTCTTC	CASSVRTGGLYNEQFF
TRBD2	few	TRBJ2-7	TRBV5-1	TGCGCCAGCAGCTTGGGAGGTAGCGGGGCCTACGAGCAGTACTTC	CASSLGGSGAYEQYF
-	many	TRBJ1-5	TRBV12-3/TRBV12-4	TGTGCCAGCAGTTTAATGGATCAGCCCCAGCATTTT	CASSLMDQPQHF
-	few	TRBJ2-7	TRBV7-8	TGTGCCAGCAGCTTCGACCACGAGCAGTACTTC	CASSFDHEQYF
TRBD2	few	TRBJ2-1	TRBV12-3/TRBV12-4	TGTGCCAGCACCTCAGTCGGACTAGCGGGAAACAATGAGCAGTTCTTC	CASTSVGLAGNNEQFF
TRBD2	-	TRBJ2-4	TRBV2	TGTGCCAGCAGCGTCGAAAGTGGAGCGGGGAACATTCAGTACTTC	CASSVESGAGNIQYF